This is a list of T cell receptor beta chains from one sample in a study of beta chain features in type 1 diabetes. Sequencing was performed with immunoSEQ multiplex PCR; in TCRdb, only in-frame clones are kept and a portion is missing. The sample records over 700,000 clones, 15% to 20% being singletons. Input material: naive CD4+ T cells from blood. These receptor sequences come from a young woman in good health. Each CDR3 is given with its conserved first and last residue. Each record gives: CDR3 protein, CDR3 DNA, D gene, J gene, V gene, clone size. D genes are given only for firm matches. Not every row has a clone size; where given, it reads once, few, many or a size class.

CDR3: CASSARQGGTGELFF; DNA: TGTGCCAGCAGTGCCAGACAGGGGGGTACCGGGGAGCTGTTTTTT; D: TRBD1; J: TRBJ2-2; V: TRBV6-1; size: few
CDR3: CASSLVGTGGEQYF; DNA: TGTGCCAGCAGCTTAGTCGGGACAGGGGGAGAGCAGTACTTC; D: TRBD1; J: TRBJ2-7; V: TRBV11-2; size: few
CDR3: CASSLSGLNYNEQFF; DNA: TGCGCCAGCAGCCTTAGCGGGCTCAACTACAATGAGCAGTTCTTC; D: TRBD2; J: TRBJ2-1; V: TRBV4-3; size: few
CDR3: CASSLGGTGPSGNTIYF; DNA: TGTGCCAGCAGCTTAGGGGGGACAGGGCCCTCTGGAAACACCATATATTTT; D: TRBD1; J: TRBJ1-3; V: TRBV7-2; size: -
CDR3: CASSIRSQTSGTTDTQYF; DNA: TGTGCCAGTAGTATCCGATCCCAGACTAGCGGGACCACAGATACGCAGTATTTT; D: TRBD2; J: TRBJ2-3; V: TRBV19; size: -
CDR3: CASSLWGLVGDEQFF; DNA: TGCGCCAGCAGCCTTTGGGGACTAGTAGGTGATGAGCAGTTCTTC; D: TRBD2; J: TRBJ2-1; V: TRBV4-3; size: -
CDR3: CASSEGTGGAYGYTF; DNA: TGTGCCAGCAGCGAGGGGACAGGGGGCGCGTATGGCTACACCTTC; D: TRBD1; J: TRBJ1-2; V: TRBV7-2; size: -
CDR3: CATADGGGANVLTF; DNA: TGTGCCACCGCCGACGGGGGAGGGGCCAACGTCCTGACTTTC; D: -; J: TRBJ2-6; V: TRBV10-3; size: many
CDR3: CSVETTVDTQYF; DNA: TGCAGCGTTGAAACGACGGTAGATACGCAGTATTTT; D: -; J: TRBJ2-3; V: TRBV29-1; size: few
CDR3: CSVGLRWVRGDMNTEAFF; DNA: TGCAGCGTTGGACTAAGGTGGGTCCGGGGTGATATGAACACTGAAGCTTTCTTT; D: -; J: TRBJ1-1; V: TRBV29-1; size: few
CDR3: CASWNSGSGNTIYF; DNA: TGTGCCAGCTGGAACTCAGGCTCTGGAAACACCATATATTTT; D: -; J: TRBJ1-3; V: TRBV28; size: few
CDR3: CASSQDLRESYEQFF; DNA: TGCGCCAGCAGCCAAGATCTGAGGGAGTCCTATGAGCAGTTCTTC; D: -; J: TRBJ2-1; V: TRBV4-3; size: -
CDR3: CASSLVSQTNSPLHF; DNA: TGTGCCAGCAGCTTAGTGAGCCAGACGAATTCACCCCTCCACTTT; D: -; J: TRBJ1-6; V: TRBV7-9; size: once
CDR3: CASSDPGWRGYTF; DNA: TGTGCCAGCAGTGACCCAGGGTGGCGTGGCTACACCTTC; D: -; J: TRBJ1-2; V: TRBV25-1; size: few
CDR3: CASSYHNEQFF; DNA: TGTGCCAGCAGCTATCACAATGAGCAGTTCTTC; D: -; J: TRBJ2-1; V: TRBV7-9; size: -
CDR3: CASSIGQGPFYGYTF; DNA: TGTGCCAGTAGTATTGGCCAGGGGCCTTTCTATGGCTACACCTTC; D: -; J: TRBJ1-2; V: TRBV19; size: few
CDR3: CASSIAPGGTGELFF; DNA: TGTGCCAGTAGTATAGCGCCAGGGGGCACCGGGGAGCTGTTTTTT; D: TRBD1; J: TRBJ2-2; V: TRBV19; size: -
CDR3: CASSRQGGETQYF; DNA: TGTGCCAGTAGTCGTCAGGGGGGAGAGACCCAGTACTTC; D: -; J: TRBJ2-5; V: TRBV19; size: few
CDR3: CASSTLGGETQYF; DNA: TGTGCCAGCTCAACGCTGGGAGGAGAGACCCAGTACTTC; D: -; J: TRBJ2-5; V: TRBV18; size: -
CDR3: CASSYGGGHEQFF; DNA: TGTGCCAGCAGTTATGGAGGGGGGCATGAGCAGTTCTTC; D: -; J: TRBJ2-1; V: TRBV6-5; size: -
CDR3: CASSFPPGGISDTQYF; DNA: TGTGCCAGCAGCTTCCCCCCAGGGGGCATATCAGATACGCAGTATTTT; D: TRBD1; J: TRBJ2-3; V: TRBV5-4; size: -
CDR3: CASSQESLGAENIQYF; DNA: TGCGCCAGCAGCCAAGAAAGTCTAGGGGCTGAAAACATTCAGTACTTC; D: -; J: TRBJ2-4; V: TRBV4-3; size: -
CDR3: CATSRARVLGADTQYF; DNA: TGTGCCACCAGCAGAGCCAGGGTATTAGGGGCAGATACGCAGTATTTT; D: -; J: TRBJ2-3; V: TRBV15; size: -
CDR3: CASSTALDNEQFF; DNA: TGTGCCAGCAGCACGGCCCTTGACAATGAGCAGTTCTTC; D: -; J: TRBJ2-1; V: TRBV11-2; size: -
CDR3: CASSLRRGNTEAFF; DNA: TGTGCCAGCAGCTTGCGTAGGGGGAACACTGAAGCTTTCTTT; D: -; J: TRBJ1-1; V: TRBV5-4; size: -
CDR3: CASRINTGELFF; DNA: TGTGCCAGCAGAATTAACACCGGGGAGCTGTTTTTT; D: -; J: TRBJ2-2; V: TRBV28; size: few
CDR3: CASSRTSAYEQFF; DNA: TGTGCCAGCAGTCGAACTAGCGCATATGAGCAGTTCTTC; D: TRBD2; J: TRBJ2-1; V: TRBV6-6; size: few
CDR3: CAIIWAGPSSLEQYF; DNA: TGTGCCATTATATGGGCGGGCCCTTCCTCGCTCGAGCAGTACTTC; D: -; J: TRBJ2-7; V: TRBV7-3; size: few